This T cell receptor (beta chain) was retrieved from a study of T cells in Graves' hyperthyroidism and ophthalmopathy. The TCR beta CDR3 regions underwent amplification using RNA transcripts as the source. An initial round of RT-PCR targeting the TCR CDR3 relied on the HTBI primer set. MiXCR was run by TCRdb on the multiplex PCR reads, yielding one entry per CDR3 protein. Of some 360,000 distinct CDR3 sequences listed, around 13% are singletons. The CDR3 extends over 15 amino acids. The germline V and J ends were trimmed by 4 bases and 2 bases, with 15 bases remaining between them. Per the germline V gene, CDR1 is SGDLS and CDR2 is YYNGEE. The sample holds many counts of this clonotype.

What was sequenced was blood. This chain joins TRBV9 and TRBJ1-2; D might be TRBD1 (5 bases). This clonotype originated in a woman in her fifties or sixties with Graves' hyperthyroidism. CDR3: CASSSLGGTNYGYTF. CDR3 in DNA: TGTGCCAGCAGCTCCTTGGGAGGGACCAACTATGGCTACACCTTC. Together with reference TRBV9 and TRBJ1-2, the CDR3 gives the full variable domain: DSGVTQTPKHLITATGQRVTLRCSPRSGDLSVYWYQQSLDQGLQFLIQYYNGEERAKGNILERFSAQQFPDLHSELNLSSLELGDSALYFCASSSLGGTNYGYTFGSGTRLTVV.